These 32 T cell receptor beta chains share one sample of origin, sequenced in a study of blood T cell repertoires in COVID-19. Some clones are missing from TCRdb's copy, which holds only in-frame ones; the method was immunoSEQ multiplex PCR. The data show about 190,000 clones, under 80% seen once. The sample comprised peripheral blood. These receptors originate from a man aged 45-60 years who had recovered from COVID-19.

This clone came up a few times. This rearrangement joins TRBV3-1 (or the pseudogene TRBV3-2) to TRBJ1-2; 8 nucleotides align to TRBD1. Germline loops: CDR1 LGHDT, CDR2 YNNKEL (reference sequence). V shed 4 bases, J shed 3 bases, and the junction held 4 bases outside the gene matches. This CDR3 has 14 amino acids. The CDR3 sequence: CASSPDRAHYGYTF. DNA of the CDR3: TGTGCCAGCAGCCCGGACAGGGCACACTATGGCTACACCTTC.

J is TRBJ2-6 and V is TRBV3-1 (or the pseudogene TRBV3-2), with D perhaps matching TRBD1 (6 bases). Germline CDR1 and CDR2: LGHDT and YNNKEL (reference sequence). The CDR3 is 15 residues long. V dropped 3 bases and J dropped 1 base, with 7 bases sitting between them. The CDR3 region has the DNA TGTGCCAGCAGCCACACAGGGTCTGGGGCCAACGTCCTGACTTTC. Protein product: CASSHTGSGANVLTF.

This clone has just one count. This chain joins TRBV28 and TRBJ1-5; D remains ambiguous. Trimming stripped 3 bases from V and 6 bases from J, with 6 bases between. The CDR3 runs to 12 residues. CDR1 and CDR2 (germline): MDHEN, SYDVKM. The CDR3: CASSFGSQPQHF. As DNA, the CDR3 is TGTGCCAGCAGTTTTGGCAGTCAGCCCCAGCATTTT.

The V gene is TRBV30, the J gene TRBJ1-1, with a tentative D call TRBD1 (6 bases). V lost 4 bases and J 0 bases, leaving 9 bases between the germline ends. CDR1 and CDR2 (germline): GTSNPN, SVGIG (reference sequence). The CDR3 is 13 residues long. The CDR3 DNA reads TGTGCCTGGAAGGGACATATGAACACTGAAGCTTTCTTT. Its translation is CAWKGHMNTEAFF.

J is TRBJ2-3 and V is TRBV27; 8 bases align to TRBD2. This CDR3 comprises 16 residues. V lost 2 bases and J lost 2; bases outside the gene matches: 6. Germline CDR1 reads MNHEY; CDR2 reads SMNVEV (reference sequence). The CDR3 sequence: CASSLNGRVPTDTQYF. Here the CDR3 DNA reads TGTGCCAGCAGTTTAAACGGGAGGGTTCCCACAGATACGCAGTATTTT.

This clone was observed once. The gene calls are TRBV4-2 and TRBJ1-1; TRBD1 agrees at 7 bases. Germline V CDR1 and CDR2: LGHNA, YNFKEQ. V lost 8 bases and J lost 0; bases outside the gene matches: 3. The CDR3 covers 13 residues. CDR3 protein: CASERGLNTEAFF. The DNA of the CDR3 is TGTGCCAGCGAAAGGGGGCTGAACACTGAAGCTTTCTTT.

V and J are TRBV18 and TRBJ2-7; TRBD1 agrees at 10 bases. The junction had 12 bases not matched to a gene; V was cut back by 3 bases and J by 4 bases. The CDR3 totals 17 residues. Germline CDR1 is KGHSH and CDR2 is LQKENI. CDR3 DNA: TGTGCCAGCTCACCGAGATTACCCGGGACAGGGGAGTACGAGCAGTACTTC. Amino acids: CASSPRLPGTGEYEQYF.

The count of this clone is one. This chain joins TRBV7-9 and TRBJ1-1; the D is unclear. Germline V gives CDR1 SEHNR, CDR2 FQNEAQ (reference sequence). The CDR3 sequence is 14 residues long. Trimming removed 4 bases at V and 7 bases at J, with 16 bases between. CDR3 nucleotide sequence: TGTGCCAGCAGCTCCGTTAATAGACTACTTGAAGCTTTCTTT. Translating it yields CASSSVNRLLEAFF. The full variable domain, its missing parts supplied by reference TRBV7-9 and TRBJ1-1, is DTGVSQNPRHKITKRGQNVTFRCDPISEHNRLYWYRQTLGQGPEFLTYFQNEAQLEKSRLLSDRFSAERPKGSFSTLEIQRTEQGDSAMYLCASSSVNRLLEAFFGQGTRLTVV.

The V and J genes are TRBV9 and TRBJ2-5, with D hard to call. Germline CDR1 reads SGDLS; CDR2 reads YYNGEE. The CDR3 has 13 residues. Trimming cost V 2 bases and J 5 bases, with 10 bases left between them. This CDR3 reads CASSVYTEETQYF. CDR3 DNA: TGTGCCAGCAGCGTTTACACGGAGGAGACCCAGTACTTC.

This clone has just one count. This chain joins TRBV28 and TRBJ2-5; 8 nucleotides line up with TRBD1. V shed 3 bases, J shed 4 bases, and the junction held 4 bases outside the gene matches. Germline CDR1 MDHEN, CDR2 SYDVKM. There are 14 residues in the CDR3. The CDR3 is CASSFLDRGETQYF. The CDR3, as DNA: TGTGCCAGCAGTTTCCTCGACAGGGGAGAGACCCAGTACTTC.

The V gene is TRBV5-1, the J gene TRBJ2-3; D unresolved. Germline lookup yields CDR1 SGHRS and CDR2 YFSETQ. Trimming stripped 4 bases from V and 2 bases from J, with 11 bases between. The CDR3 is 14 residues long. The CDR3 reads CASSRRLNTDTQYF. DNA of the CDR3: TGCGCCAGCAGCCGAAGACTTAACACAGATACGCAGTATTTT.

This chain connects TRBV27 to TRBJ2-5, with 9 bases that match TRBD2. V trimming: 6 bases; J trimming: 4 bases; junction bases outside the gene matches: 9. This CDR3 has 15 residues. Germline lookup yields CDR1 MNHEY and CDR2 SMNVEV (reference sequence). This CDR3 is CASRIIAGVPETQYF. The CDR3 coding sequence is TGTGCCAGCAGGATAATAGCGGGAGTCCCAGAGACCCAGTACTTC.

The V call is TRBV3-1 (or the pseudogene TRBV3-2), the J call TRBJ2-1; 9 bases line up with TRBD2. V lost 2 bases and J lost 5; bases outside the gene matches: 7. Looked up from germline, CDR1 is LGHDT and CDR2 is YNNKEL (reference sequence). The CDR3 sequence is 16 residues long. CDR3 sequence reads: CASSQPGVAGDNEQFF. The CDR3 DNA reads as TGTGCCAGCAGCCAACCGGGGGTAGCGGGAGACAATGAGCAGTTCTTC.

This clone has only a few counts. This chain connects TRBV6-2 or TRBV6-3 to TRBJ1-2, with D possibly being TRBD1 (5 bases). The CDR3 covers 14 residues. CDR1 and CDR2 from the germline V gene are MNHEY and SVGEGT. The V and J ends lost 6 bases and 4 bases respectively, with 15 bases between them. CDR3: CASSQIGAPYGYTF. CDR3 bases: TGTGCCAGCAGCCAAATAGGGGCTCCCTATGGCTACACCTTC.

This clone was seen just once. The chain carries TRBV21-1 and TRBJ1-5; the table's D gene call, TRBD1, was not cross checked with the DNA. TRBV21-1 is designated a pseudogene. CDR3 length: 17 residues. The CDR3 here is CASSSGTGDYSNQPQHF. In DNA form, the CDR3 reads TGTGCCAGCTCGAGCGGGACAGGGGATTATAGCAATCAGCCCCAGCATTTT.

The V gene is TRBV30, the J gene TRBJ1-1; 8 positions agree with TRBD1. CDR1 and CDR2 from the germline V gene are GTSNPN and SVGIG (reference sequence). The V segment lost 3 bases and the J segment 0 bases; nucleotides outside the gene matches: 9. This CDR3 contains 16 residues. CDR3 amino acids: CAWRGDRGRVNTEAFF. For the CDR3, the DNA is TGTGCCTGGAGAGGAGACAGGGGCCGAGTGAACACTGAAGCTTTCTTT. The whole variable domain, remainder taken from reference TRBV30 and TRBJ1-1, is SQTIHQWPATLVQPVGSPLSLECTVEGTSNPNLYWYRQAAGRGLQLLFYSVGIGQISSEVPQNLSASRPQDRQFILSSKKLLLSDSGFYLCAWRGDRGRVNTEAFFGQGTRLTVV.

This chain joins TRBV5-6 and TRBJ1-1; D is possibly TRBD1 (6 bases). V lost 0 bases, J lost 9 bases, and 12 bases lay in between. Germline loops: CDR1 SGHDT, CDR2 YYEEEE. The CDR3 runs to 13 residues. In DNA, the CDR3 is TGTGCCAGCAGCTTGGCTGGGGGACACCAAGCTTTCTTT. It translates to CASSLAGGHQAFF.

The CDR3 nucleotides read TGTGCCAGCAGCCACTTAGCTAACTATGGCTACACCTTC. Translating gives CASSHLANYGYTF. V gene TRBV16 combines with J gene TRBJ1-2; D unclear. V was cut by 3 bases and J by 0 bases, with 5 bases left in between. The CDR3 is 13 amino acids. CDR1 KGHSY and CDR2 FQNENV come from the germline V gene.

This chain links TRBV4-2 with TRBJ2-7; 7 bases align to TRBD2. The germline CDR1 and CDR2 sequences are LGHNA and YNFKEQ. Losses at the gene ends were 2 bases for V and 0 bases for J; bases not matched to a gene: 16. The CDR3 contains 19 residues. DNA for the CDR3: TGTGCCAGCAGCCAATGGGGGTCTAGCGGATTTACCGGCTCCTACGAGCAGTACTTC. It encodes CASSQWGSSGFTGSYEQYF.

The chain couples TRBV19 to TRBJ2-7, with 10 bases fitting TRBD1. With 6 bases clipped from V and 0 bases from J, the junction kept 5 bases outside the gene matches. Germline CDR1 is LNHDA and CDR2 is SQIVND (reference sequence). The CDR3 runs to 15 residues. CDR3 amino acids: CASSLRTGGSYEQYF. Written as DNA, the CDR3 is TGTGCCAGTAGCCTTAGGACAGGGGGCTCCTACGAGCAGTACTTC.

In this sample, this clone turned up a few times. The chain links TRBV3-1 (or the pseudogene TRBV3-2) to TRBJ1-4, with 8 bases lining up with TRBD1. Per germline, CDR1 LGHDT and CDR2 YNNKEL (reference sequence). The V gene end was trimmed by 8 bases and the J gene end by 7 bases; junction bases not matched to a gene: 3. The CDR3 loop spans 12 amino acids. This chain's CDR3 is CASADRGEKLFF. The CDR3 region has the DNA TGTGCCAGCGCAGACAGGGGTGAAAAACTGTTTTTT.

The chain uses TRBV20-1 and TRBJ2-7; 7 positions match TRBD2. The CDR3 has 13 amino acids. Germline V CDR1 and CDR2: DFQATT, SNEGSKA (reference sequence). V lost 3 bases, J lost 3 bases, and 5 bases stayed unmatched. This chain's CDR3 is CSASTGGFYEQYF. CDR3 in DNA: TGCAGTGCTAGTACGGGAGGCTTCTACGAGCAGTACTTC.

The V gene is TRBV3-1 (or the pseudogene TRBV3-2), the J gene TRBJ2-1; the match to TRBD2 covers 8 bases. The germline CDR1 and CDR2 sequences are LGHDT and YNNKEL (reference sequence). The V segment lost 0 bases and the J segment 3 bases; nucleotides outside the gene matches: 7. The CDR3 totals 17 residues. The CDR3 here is CASSQDTRAGDYNEQFF. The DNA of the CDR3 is TGTGCCAGCAGCCAAGATACACGAGCGGGGGACTACAATGAGCAGTTCTTC.

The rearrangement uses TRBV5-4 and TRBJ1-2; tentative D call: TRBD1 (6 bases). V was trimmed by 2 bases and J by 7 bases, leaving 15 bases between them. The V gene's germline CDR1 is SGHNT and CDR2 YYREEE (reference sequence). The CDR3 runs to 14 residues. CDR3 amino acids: CASSLIDRTGGYTF. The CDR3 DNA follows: TGTGCCAGCAGCTTAATAGACAGGACGGGTGGCTACACCTTC. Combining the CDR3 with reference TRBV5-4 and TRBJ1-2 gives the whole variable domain ETGVTQSPTHLIKTRGQQVTLRCSSQSGHNTVSWYQQALGQGPQFIFQYYREEENGRGNFPPRFSGLQFPNYSSELNVNALELDDSALYLCASSLIDRTGGYTFGSGTRLTVV.

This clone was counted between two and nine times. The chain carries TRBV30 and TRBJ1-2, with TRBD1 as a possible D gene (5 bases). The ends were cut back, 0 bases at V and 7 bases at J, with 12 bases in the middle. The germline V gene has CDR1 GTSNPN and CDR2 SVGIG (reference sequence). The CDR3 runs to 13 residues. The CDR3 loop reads CAWSVSGVGGYTF. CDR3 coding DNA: TGTGCCTGGAGTGTTTCGGGGGTTGGTGGCTACACCTTC.

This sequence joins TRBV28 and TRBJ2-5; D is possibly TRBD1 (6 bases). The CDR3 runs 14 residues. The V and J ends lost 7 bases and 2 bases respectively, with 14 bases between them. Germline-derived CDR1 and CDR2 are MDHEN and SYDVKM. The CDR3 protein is CASTVRQVQETQYF. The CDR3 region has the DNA TGTGCCAGCACCGTAAGACAGGTTCAAGAGACCCAGTACTTC. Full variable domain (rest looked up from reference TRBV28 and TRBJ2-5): DVKVTQSSRYLVKRTGEKVFLECVQDMDHENMFWYRQDPGLGLRLIYFSYDVKMKEKGDIPEGYSVSREKKERFSLILESASTNQTSMYLCASTVRQVQETQYFGPGTRLLVL.

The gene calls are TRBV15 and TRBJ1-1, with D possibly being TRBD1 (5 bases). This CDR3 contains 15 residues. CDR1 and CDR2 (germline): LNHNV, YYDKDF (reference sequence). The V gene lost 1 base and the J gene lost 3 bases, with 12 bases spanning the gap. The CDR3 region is CATSRGGVVDTEAFF. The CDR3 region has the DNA TGTGCCACCAGCAGAGGGGGGGTCGTGGACACTGAAGCTTTCTTT.

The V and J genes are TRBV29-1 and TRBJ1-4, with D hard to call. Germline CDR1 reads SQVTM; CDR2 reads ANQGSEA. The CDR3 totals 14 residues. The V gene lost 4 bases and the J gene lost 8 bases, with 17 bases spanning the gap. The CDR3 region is CSVGERGFSEKLFF. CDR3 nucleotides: TGCAGCGTTGGGGAACGAGGGTTTAGCGAAAAACTGTTTTTT.

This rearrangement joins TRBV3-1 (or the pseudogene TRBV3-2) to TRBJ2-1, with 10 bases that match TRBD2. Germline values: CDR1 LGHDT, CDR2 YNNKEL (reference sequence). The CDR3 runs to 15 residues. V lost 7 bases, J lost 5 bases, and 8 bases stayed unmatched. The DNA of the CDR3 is TGTGCCAGCACCCTAACCGGGACTAGCGACAATGAGCAGTTCTTC. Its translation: CASTLTGTSDNEQFF.

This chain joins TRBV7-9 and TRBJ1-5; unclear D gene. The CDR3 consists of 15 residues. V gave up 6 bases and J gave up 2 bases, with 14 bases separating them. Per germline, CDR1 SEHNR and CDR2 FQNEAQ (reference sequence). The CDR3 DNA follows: TGTGCCAGCAGTAAGGAGGTTGGTGGCAATCAGCCCCAGCATTTT. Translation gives CASSKEVGGNQPQHF.

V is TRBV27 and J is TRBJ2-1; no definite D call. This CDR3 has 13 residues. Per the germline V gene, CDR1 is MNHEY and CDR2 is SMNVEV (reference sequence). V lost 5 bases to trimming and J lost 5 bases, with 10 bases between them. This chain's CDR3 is CASSPQNHNEQFF. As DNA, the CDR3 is TGTGCCAGCAGTCCGCAGAATCACAATGAGCAGTTCTTC.

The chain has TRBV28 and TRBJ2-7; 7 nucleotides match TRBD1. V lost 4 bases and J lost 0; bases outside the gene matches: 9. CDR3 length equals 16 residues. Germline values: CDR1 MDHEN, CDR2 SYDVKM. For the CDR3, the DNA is TGTGCCAGCAGTTCCCCGGGACAGAAGGGCTCCTACGAGCAGTACTTC. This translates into CASSSPGQKGSYEQYF.